Listed below are T cell receptor beta chains from one sample, sequenced in a study of blood T cell repertoires in COVID-19. Clones were sequenced by immunoSEQ multiplex PCR, and TCRdb holds only the in-frame ones, with some missing. Of some 240,000 clones listed, 85% are singletons. The sample was peripheral blood. The receptor set was obtained from a woman in her 70s with COVID-19, enrolled during active disease. CDR3s include the opening cysteine and the closing phenylalanine or tryptophan. A D gene is named only where the DNA matches it firmly. Not all rows give a size; the values are once, few, many and, for expanded clones, a class.

cdr3_aa,cdr3_nt,j_call,clone_size,d_call,v_call
CASSALAGGPYEQFF,TGTGCCAGCAGCGCCTTAGCGGGGGGGCCTTATGAGCAGTTCTTC,TRBJ2-1,NA,TRBD2,TRBV5-4
CASSPDWGGNEQFF,TGTGCCAGCTCACCTGATTGGGGGGGCAATGAGCAGTTCTTC,TRBJ2-1,once,TRBD2,TRBV18
CASSQDLLNEQYF,TGTGCCAGCAGCCAAGATCTTCTAAACGAGCAGTACTTC,TRBJ2-7,NA,NA,TRBV3-1/TRBV3-2
CASTSGGPDTQYF,TGTGCCAGCACGAGCGGGGGGCCAGATACGCAGTATTTT,TRBJ2-3,NA,TRBD2,TRBV7-3
CASSSEFRGLDYGYTF,TGTGCCAGCAGCTCAGAATTTAGGGGCTTGGACTATGGCTACACCTTC,TRBJ1-2,NA,NA,TRBV5-4
CASSLWRELAASSYEQYF,TGTGCCAGCAGCCTCTGGAGGGAACTAGCGGCCAGCTCCTACGAGCAGTACTTC,TRBJ2-7,NA,TRBD2,TRBV7-9
CATSDSKPQRGPYEQYF,TGTGCCACCAGTGATTCAAAACCCCAGAGGGGGCCCTACGAGCAGTACTTC,TRBJ2-7,NA,TRBD1,TRBV24-1
CASSEALAGANTEAFF,TGTGCCAGCAGTGAAGCCTTGGCAGGGGCGAACACTGAAGCTTTCTTT,TRBJ1-1,NA,NA,TRBV6-1
CASSPWGQGAGNTIYF,TGTGCCAGCAGCCCGTGGGGACAGGGGGCTGGAAACACCATATATTTT,TRBJ1-3,NA,TRBD1,TRBV7-3
CASSVEYSGVNSPLHF,TGTGCCAGCAGCGTAGAGTACAGCGGCGTCAATTCACCCCTCCACTTT,TRBJ1-6,NA,NA,TRBV9
CASSPGTGANYGYTF,TGTGCCAGTAGCCCCGGGACAGGGGCTAACTATGGCTACACCTTC,TRBJ1-2,NA,TRBD1,TRBV19
CASSLAGLARGEQYF,TGTGCCAGCAGCTTAGCAGGACTAGCAAGGGGTGAGCAGTACTTC,TRBJ2-7,NA,TRBD2,TRBV11-2
CATSTEQGPSTDTQYF,TGTGCCACTTCGACGGAACAGGGACCAAGCACAGATACGCAGTATTTT,TRBJ2-3,NA,NA,TRBV19
CASSLGGDFYGYTF,TGTGCCAGCAGCTTAGGGGGGGATTTTTATGGCTACACCTTC,TRBJ1-2,NA,NA,TRBV7-2
CASSGRTGFEQYF,TGTGCCAGCAGCGGCCGGACAGGGTTCGAGCAGTACTTC,TRBJ2-7,NA,TRBD1,TRBV7-2
CASSLAGTMDGYTF,TGTGCCAGCAGCTTAGCTGGGACAATGGATGGCTACACCTTC,TRBJ1-2,NA,NA,TRBV11-2
CASSPWPDSYPGYTF,TGCGCCAGCAGCCCTTGGCCGGACTCCTATCCTGGCTACACCTTC,TRBJ1-2,NA,NA,TRBV4-3
CASRRGQPNTEAFF,TGTGCCAGCAGAAGGGGACAGCCGAACACTGAAGCTTTCTTT,TRBJ1-1,NA,TRBD1,TRBV2
CASSKTGTGDYEQYF,TGTGCCAGCAGTAAGACCGGGACAGGGGACTACGAGCAGTACTTC,TRBJ2-7,NA,TRBD1,TRBV2
CASSGGRWYGYTF,TGTGCCAGCAGCGGCGGGCGCTGGTATGGCTACACCTTC,TRBJ1-2,NA,NA,TRBV9
CASTIKGVAETQYF,TGTGCCAGCACTATTAAGGGGGTAGCGGAGACCCAGTACTTC,TRBJ2-5,NA,NA,TRBV7-8
CASSLPGSHNQPQHF,TGTGCCAGCAGCCTCCCGGGGAGCCACAATCAGCCCCAGCATTTT,TRBJ1-5,NA,NA,TRBV5-5
CASSYSDRVPYGYTF,TGTGCCAGCAGCTACTCAGACAGGGTTCCTTATGGCTACACCTTC,TRBJ1-2,NA,TRBD1,TRBV11-2
CASSQVLQETQYF,TGTGCCAGCAGCCAAGTTCTTCAAGAGACCCAGTACTTC,TRBJ2-5,once,NA,TRBV3-1/TRBV3-2
CASSLRGYDGTGELFF,TGTGCCAGCAGCTTGCGAGGGTACGATGGCACCGGGGAGCTGTTTTTT,TRBJ2-2,few,NA,TRBV5-5
CASSLGIAGQGKNEQFF,TGTGCCAGCAGCTTAGGGATTGCGGGACAGGGGAAAAATGAGCAGTTCTTC,TRBJ2-1,NA,TRBD1,TRBV7-2
CASSQSHTGQRLYEQYF,TGTGCCAGCAGCCAATCTCATACAGGGCAACGGCTCTACGAGCAGTACTTC,TRBJ2-7,NA,NA,TRBV3-1/TRBV3-2
CASRGTGHNTEAFF,TGTGCCAGCAGAGGGACAGGCCATAACACTGAAGCTTTCTTT,TRBJ1-1,NA,TRBD1,TRBV2
CASSLSGLSSGNTIYF,TGTGCCAGCAGCCTCTCAGGGTTGAGCTCTGGAAACACCATATATTTT,TRBJ1-3,NA,NA,TRBV3-1/TRBV3-2
CASSGGTSGSYEQYF,TGTGCCAGCAGCGGCGGGACTAGCGGCTCCTACGAGCAGTACTTC,TRBJ2-7,once,TRBD2,TRBV7-9
CASSQRDGGDGYNEQFF,TGTGCCAGCAGCCAAAGAGACGGGGGAGATGGCTACAATGAGCAGTTCTTC,TRBJ2-1,NA,NA,TRBV3-1/TRBV3-2
CAWSQQIYGYTF,TGTGCCTGGAGTCAACAGATATATGGCTACACCTTC,TRBJ1-2,NA,NA,TRBV30
CASSIRQGGQPQHF,TGTGCCAGTAGTATCCGACAGGGGGGCCAGCCCCAGCATTTT,TRBJ1-5,NA,TRBD1,TRBV19
CAWGGTGRGTEAFF,TGTGCCTGGGGCGGGACAGGCCGGGGAACTGAAGCTTTCTTT,TRBJ1-1,NA,TRBD1,TRBV30
CASSLLQGAIAKNIQYF,TGTGCCAGCAGCTTACTACAGGGGGCGATTGCCAAAAACATTCAGTACTTC,TRBJ2-4,NA,TRBD1,TRBV5-8
CASSIRQGAGEQYF,TGTGCCAGTAGTATTAGGCAGGGGGCGGGGGAGCAGTACTTC,TRBJ2-7,NA,TRBD1,TRBV19
CASSNRDEPQHF,TGTGCCAGCAGCAACAGGGACGAGCCCCAGCATTTT,TRBJ1-5,NA,NA,TRBV7-6
CASRRDRVDNQPQHF,TGTGCCAGCAGAAGAGACAGGGTCGACAATCAGCCCCAGCATTTT,TRBJ1-5,NA,TRBD1,TRBV27
CASRAPMNTEAFF,TGTGCCAGCAGGGCCCCCATGAACACTGAAGCTTTCTTT,TRBJ1-1,NA,NA,TRBV12-3/TRBV12-4
CASSERGSTGELFF,TGTGCCAGCAGTGAAAGGGGAAGCACCGGGGAGCTGTTTTTT,TRBJ2-2,NA,NA,TRBV2
CASSESSGGSADEQYF,TGCGCCAGCAGTGAGTCTAGTGGCGGGAGTGCCGACGAGCAGTACTTC,TRBJ2-7,NA,TRBD2,TRBV10-2
CASTLREIAFF,TGTGCCAGTACCCTCAGGGAAATAGCTTTCTTT,TRBJ1-1,NA,NA,TRBV19
CAISNTGSREQYF,TGTGCCATCAGTAATACAGGGTCCAGAGAGCAGTACTTC,TRBJ2-7,NA,NA,TRBV10-3
CASSVALNTEAFF,TGTGCCAGCAGCGTAGCTCTTAACACTGAAGCTTTCTTT,TRBJ1-1,NA,NA,TRBV9
CASTARGQGSGNTIYF,TGTGCCAGCACCGCAAGAGGACAGGGCTCTGGAAACACCATATATTTT,TRBJ1-3,NA,TRBD1,TRBV11-2
CASSFTGTGGTEAFF,TGTGCCAGCAGCTTCACCGGGACAGGGGGCACTGAAGCTTTCTTT,TRBJ1-1,NA,TRBD1,TRBV7-8
CASSYSGLNTGELFF,TGTGCCAGCAGTTACAGCGGGCTGAACACCGGGGAGCTGTTTTTT,TRBJ2-2,NA,NA,TRBV6-2/TRBV6-3
CASSPQSGYGYTF,TGTGCCAGCTCACCACAGTCCGGCTATGGCTACACCTTC,TRBJ1-2,few,NA,TRBV18
CASGLGLAGVETQYF,TGTGCTAGTGGTTTGGGACTAGCGGGAGTTGAGACCCAGTACTTC,TRBJ2-5,NA,TRBD2,TRBV12-5
CAWTDRAGAEAFF,TGTGCCTGGACCGACAGGGCAGGGGCTGAAGCTTTCTTT,TRBJ1-1,few,TRBD1,TRBV30
CASSFGGDSPLHF,TGTGCCAGCAGTTTTGGGGGGGACTCACCCCTCCACTTT,TRBJ1-6,NA,NA,TRBV12-3/TRBV12-4
CASSQSPGAGAFNEQFF,TGTGCCAGCAGCCAATCCCCCGGAGCGGGAGCCTTCAATGAGCAGTTCTTC,TRBJ2-1,NA,TRBD2,TRBV14
CASSQTLDRGYEQYF,TGTGCCAGCAGCCAAACTTTGGACAGGGGTTACGAGCAGTACTTC,TRBJ2-7,once,TRBD1,TRBV4-2
CASRPGLAGETNTGELFF,TGTGCCAGCAGACCGGGACTAGCGGGGGAAACGAACACCGGGGAGCTGTTTTTT,TRBJ2-2,NA,TRBD2,TRBV27
CASSTDGGTVGTKNIQYF,TGTGCCAGCAGTACGGACGGAGGGACAGTGGGGACCAAAAACATTCAGTACTTC,TRBJ2-4,NA,NA,TRBV6-2/TRBV6-3
CASSLGVRGYQETQYF,TGTGCCAGCAGCTTAGGTGTCAGGGGGTACCAAGAGACCCAGTACTTC,TRBJ2-5,NA,TRBD1,TRBV7-8
CASSQDWAVPSYEQYF,TGTGCCAGCAGCCAAGATTGGGCAGTCCCCTCCTACGAGCAGTACTTC,TRBJ2-7,few,NA,TRBV14